This T cell receptor (beta chain) was found in a study of blood T cell repertoires in COVID-19. At the level of the study: Samples representing acute and convalescent COVID-19 were sourced from the United States, Italy and Spain. PBMCs, B-cell-depleted T cells, or T cells were the source of the cDNA or gDNA that made up the material.

In the original processing: Quantification of nucleated cells was approximated via reference gene primer amplification. Profiled with immunoSEQ multiplex PCR; TCRdb holds only in-frame clones, not every one. V, J and clone size derive from that table, while D and trimming were established from the DNA sequence. Here the sample spans over 250,000 clones, more than 75% being singletons. The CDR3 consists of 14 residues. The ends lost 2 bases at V and 5 bases at J; junction bases unmatched: 3. Germline CDR1 and CDR2: SGDLS and YYNGEE. The source material was peripheral blood. This clonotype was sampled from a woman aged 50 to 65 with acute or convalescent COVID-19. V gene TRBV9 combines with J gene TRBJ2-5, with TRBD1 matching over 10 bases. The CDR3 DNA follows: TGTGCCAGCAGCGTCGACAGGGGGCGGGAGACCCAGTACTTC. It encodes CASSVDRGRETQYF.